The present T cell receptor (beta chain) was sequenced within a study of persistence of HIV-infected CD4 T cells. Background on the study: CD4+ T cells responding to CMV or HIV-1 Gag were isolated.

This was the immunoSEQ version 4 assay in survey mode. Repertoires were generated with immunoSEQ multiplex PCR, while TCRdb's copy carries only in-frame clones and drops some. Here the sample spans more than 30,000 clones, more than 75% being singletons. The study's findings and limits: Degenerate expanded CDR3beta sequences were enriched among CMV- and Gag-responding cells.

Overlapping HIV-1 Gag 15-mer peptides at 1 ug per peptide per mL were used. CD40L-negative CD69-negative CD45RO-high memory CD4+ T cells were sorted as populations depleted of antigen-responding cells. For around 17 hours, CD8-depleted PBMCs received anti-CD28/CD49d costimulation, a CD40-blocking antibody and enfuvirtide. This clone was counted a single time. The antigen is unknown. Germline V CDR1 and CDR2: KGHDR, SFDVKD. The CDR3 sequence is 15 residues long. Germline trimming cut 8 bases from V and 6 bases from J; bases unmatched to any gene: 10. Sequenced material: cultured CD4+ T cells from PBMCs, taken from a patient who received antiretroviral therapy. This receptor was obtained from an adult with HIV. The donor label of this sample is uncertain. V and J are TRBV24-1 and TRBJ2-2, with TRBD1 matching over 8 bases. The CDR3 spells CATMARTGMAGELFF. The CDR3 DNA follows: TGTGCCACCATGGCCCGGACAGGGATGGCCGGGGAGCTGTTTTTT.